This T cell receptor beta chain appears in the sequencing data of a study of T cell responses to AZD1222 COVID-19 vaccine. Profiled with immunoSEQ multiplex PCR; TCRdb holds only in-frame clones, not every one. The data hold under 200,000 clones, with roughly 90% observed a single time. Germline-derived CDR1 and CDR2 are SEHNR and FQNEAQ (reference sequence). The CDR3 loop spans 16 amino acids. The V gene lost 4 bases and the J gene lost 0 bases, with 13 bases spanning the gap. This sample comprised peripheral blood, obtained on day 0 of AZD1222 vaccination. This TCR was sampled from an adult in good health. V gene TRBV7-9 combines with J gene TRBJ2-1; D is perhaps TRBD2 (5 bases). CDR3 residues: CASSSRTESSYNEQFF. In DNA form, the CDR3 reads TGTGCCAGCAGCTCGAGGACTGAGAGCTCCTACAATGAGCAGTTCTTC. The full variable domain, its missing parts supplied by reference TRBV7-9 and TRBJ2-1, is DTGVSQNPRHKITKRGQNVTFRCDPISEHNRLYWYRQTLGQGPEFLTYFQNEAQLEKSRLLSDRFSAERPKGSFSTLEIQRTEQGDSAMYLCASSSRTESSYNEQFFGPGTRLTVL.